This entry lists 2 T cell receptor beta chains sequenced from one sample in a study of blood T cell repertoires in COVID-19. Assay used: immunoSEQ multiplex PCR; TCRdb lists only in-frame clones, some missing. The profile shows 65,000 or so clones, approximately 70% of them singletons. The sample taken for sequencing was PBMCs or T cells enriched from blood (not recorded which). The receptors shown here come from a woman in her sixties or seventies who had been exposed to COVID-19.

The chain has TRBV6-1 and TRBJ2-5; 7 nucleotides agree with TRBD2. This CDR3 is 15 amino acids long. V shed 1 base, J shed 4 bases, and the junction held 6 bases outside the gene matches. Per germline, CDR1 MNHNS and CDR2 SASEGT. The CDR3 loop reads CASSEVPGGGETQYF. CDR3 DNA sequence: TGTGCCAGCAGTGAAGTCCCGGGGGGAGGAGAGACCCAGTACTTC.

This clone was found a few times. The chain combines TRBV7-9 with TRBJ2-1; TRBD2 agrees at 7 bases. The CDR3 loop spans 15 amino acids. J was trimmed by 2 bases and V by 1 base; bases with no gene match: 2. Germline V gene lookup returns CDR1 SEHNR and CDR2 FQNEAQ (reference sequence). The CDR3: CASSLGTSTYNEQFF. The CDR3 bases are TGTGCCAGCAGCTTAGGGACTAGTACCTACAATGAGCAGTTCTTC.